This TCR beta chain was profiled in a study of cytomegalovirus exposure and HLA in healthy donors. Study context: The same platform was used for the approximately 110 validation repertoires and the approximately 670 first-cohort repertoires, a later analysis reported.

This clone was seen a single time. Its antigen is unknown. The assay was immunoSEQ multiplex PCR, and TCRdb's table has in-frame clones only and misses some. The repertoire has more than 250,000 clones, less than 95% of them found once; the top ten carry around 3.3%. Separation from the roughly 670-subject first cohort characterized the roughly 120-subject validation cohort, to which the donors belonged. Whole-study findings and limits: Among TCR sequences, most were rare, though some public TCRs appeared in many donors.

Trimming removed 10 bases at V and 5 bases at J, with 20 bases between. Germline V gene lookup returns CDR1 SGHTA and CDR2 FQGNSA. The CDR3 contains 14 residues. Sequenced material: PBMCs. The TCR comes from a woman aged 30 to 39 in good health and CMV-seronegative. The chain combines TRBV7-2 with TRBJ2-5; D is possibly TRBD1 or TRBD2 (5 bases each). CDR3 sequence reads: CATRVSRGWETQYF. The CDR3 DNA sequence: TGTGCCACCAGGGTGTCCCGGGGATGGGAGACCCAGTACTTC.